One and the same sample provided the 2 T cell receptor beta chains below, sequenced in a study of cytomegalovirus exposure and HLA in healthy donors (dated by TCRdb to about 2017). Library preparation employed the immunoSEQ multiplex PCR assay. For the multiplex PCR, a mixture combining 60 forward primers for TCR Vbeta segments and 13 reverse primers for TCR Jbeta segments was used. TCRdb retrieved this table from immuneACCESS and kept in-frame rearrangements only. Not all clones are present; in checked studies, unresolved V genes account for under half, and no reason is known for the remainder. In all, the sample holds more than 95,000 clones, and over 9% of those were seen once. About 5% of the sample rests with the top ten. The sequencing sample was made of PBMCs. Receptor source: a man aged 40-50 years in good health and CMV-seropositive.

The rearrangement joins TRBV2 to TRBJ2-4, with 11 bases that match TRBD1. The length of the CDR3 is 15 residues. V lost 5 bases, J lost 4 bases, and 4 bases stayed unmatched. The V gene's germline CDR1 is SNHLY and CDR2 FYNNEI. The CDR3 spells CASSYRDRGKNIQYF. DNA for the CDR3: TGTGCCAGCAGTTACCGGGACAGGGGGAAAAACATTCAGTACTTC.

This clone was seen only a few times. CDR3 loop: CAILAGNGEQFF. The CDR3 coding sequence is TGTGCCATCCTAGCGGGAAATGGTGAGCAGTTCTTC. The chain has TRBV10-3 and TRBJ2-1, with 9 bases aligning to TRBD2. CDR1 and CDR2 (germline): ENHRY, SYGVKD. J lost 9 bases, V lost 8 bases, and 5 bases had no gene match. CDR3 size: 12 residues.